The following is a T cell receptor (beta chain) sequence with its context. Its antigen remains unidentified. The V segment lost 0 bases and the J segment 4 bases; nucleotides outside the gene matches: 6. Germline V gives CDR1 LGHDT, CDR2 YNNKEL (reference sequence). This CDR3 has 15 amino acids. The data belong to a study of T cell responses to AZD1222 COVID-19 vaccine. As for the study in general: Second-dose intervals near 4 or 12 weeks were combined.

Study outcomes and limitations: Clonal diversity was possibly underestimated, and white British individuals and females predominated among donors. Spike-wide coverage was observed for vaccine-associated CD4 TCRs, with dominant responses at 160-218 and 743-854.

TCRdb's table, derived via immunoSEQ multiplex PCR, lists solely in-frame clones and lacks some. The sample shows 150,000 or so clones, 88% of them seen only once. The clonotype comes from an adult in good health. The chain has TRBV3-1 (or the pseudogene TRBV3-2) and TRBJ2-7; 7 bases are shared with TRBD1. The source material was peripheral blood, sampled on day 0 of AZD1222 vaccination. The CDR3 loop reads CASSQDLGRGYEQYF. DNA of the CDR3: TGTGCCAGCAGCCAAGATTTGGGCAGGGGGTACGAGCAGTACTTC.